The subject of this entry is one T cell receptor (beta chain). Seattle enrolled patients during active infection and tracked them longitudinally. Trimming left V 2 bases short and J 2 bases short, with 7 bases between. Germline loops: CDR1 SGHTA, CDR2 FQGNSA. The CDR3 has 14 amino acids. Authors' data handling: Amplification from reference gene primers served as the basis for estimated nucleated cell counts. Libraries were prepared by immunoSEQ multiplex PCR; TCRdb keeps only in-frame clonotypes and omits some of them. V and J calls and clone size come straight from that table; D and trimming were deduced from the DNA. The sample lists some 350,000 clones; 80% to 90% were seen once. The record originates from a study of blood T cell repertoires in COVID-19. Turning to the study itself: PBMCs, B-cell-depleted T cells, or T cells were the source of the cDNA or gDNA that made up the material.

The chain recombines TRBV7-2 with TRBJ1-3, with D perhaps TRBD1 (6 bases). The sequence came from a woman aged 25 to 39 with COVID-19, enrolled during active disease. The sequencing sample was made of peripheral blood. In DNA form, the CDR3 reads TGTGCCAGCAGCTTAAACAGGGCTGGAAACACCATATATTTT. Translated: CASSLNRAGNTIYF. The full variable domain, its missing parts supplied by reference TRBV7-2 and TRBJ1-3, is GAGVSQSPSNKVTEKGKDVELRCDPISGHTALYWYRQSLGQGLEFLIYFQGNSAPDKSGLPSDRFSAERTGGSVSTLTIQRTQQEDSAVYLCASSLNRAGNTIYFGEGSWLTVV.